This T cell receptor (beta chain) was observed in a study of lymphopenia after photon versus proton radiotherapy. This clone is a singleton in its sample. Its target is not known. CDR3 length equals 14 residues. The ends lost 0 bases at V and 4 bases at J; junction bases unmatched: 3. The germline CDR1 and CDR2 sequences are SGHRS and YFSETQ. Using immunoSEQ multiplex PCR, the repertoire was profiled, and TCRdb retains in-frame clones only, with some absent. The data hold approximately 66,000 clones, with around 85% observed a single time. Study observations and caveats: Better survival with proton therapy was suggested as possible, not demonstrated. Post-nadir diversity loss with photons came from oligoclonal expansion, particularly CD8+ Temra cells. Photon-treated patients lost naive T cells and TCR diversity; proton-treated stayed stable.

The sample here was peripheral blood, taken from a patient treated with photon-based radiotherapy. J is TRBJ1-1 and V is TRBV5-1; 7 bases match TRBD1. The TCR was taken from a man between 35 and 55 years old with gastric cancer. The CDR3 sequence is CASSLATGRTEAFF. DNA for the CDR3: TGCGCCAGCAGCTTGGCGACAGGGCGCACTGAAGCTTTCTTT. Full variable domain (missing parts from reference TRBV5-1 and TRBJ1-1): KAGVTQTPRYLIKTRGQQVTLSCSPISGHRSVSWYQQTPGQGLQFLFEYFSETQRNKGNFPGRFSGRQFSNSRSEMNVSTLELGDSALYLCASSLATGRTEAFFGQGTRLTVV.